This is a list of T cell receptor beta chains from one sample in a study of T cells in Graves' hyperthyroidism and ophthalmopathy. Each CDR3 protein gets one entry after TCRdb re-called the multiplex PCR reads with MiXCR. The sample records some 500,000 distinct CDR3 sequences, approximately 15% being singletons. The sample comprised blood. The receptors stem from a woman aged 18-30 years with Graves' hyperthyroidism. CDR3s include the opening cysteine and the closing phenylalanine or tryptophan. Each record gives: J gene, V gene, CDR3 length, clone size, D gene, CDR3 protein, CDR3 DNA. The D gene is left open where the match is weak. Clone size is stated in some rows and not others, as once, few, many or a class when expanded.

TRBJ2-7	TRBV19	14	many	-	CASSTRGFSYEQYF	TGTGCCAGTAGTACCCGGGGCTTCTCCTACGAGCAGTACTTC
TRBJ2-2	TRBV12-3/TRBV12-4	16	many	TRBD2	CASRPAGGLRTGELFF	TGTGCCAGCAGACCAGCGGGAGGGCTTAGGACCGGGGAGCTGTTTTTT
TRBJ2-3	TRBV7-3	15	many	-	CASSFGGDNSDTQYF	TGTGCCAGCAGCTTTGGCGGGGACAACTCGGATACGCAGTATTTT
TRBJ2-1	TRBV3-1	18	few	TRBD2	CASSPSGREGSSYNEQFF	TGTGCCAGCAGCCCCTCGGGGCGGGAGGGGAGCTCCTACAATGAGCAGTTCTTC
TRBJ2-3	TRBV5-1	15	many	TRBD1	CASSLGQGARDTQYF	TGCGCCAGCAGCTTGGGACAGGGGGCTAGAGATACGCAGTATTTT
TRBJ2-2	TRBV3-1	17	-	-	CASSQDADGSSAGELFF	TGTGCCAGCAGCCAAGATGCAGACGGGAGTTCGGCCGGGGAGCTGTTTTTT
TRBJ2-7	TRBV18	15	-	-	CASSPPGHGPYEQYF	TGTGCCAGCTCACCCCCGGGGCATGGTCCCTACGAGCAGTACTTC
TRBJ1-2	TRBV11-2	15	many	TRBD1	CASSLGGQGMYGYTF	TGTGCCAGCAGCTTAGGGGGACAGGGGATGTATGGCTACACCTTC
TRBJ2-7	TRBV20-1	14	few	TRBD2	CSASTSGPYNEQYF	TGCAGTGCTAGTACTAGCGGGCCCTACAATGAGCAGTACTTC
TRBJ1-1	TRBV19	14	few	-	CASSIEIPWVEAFF	TGTGCCAGTAGTATAGAGATACCTTGGGTTGAAGCTTTCTTT
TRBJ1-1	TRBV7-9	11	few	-	CASSRGDEAFF	TGTGCCAGCAGCCGAGGGGATGAAGCTTTCTTT
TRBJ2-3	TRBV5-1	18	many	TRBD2	CASSLLGLAEVSTDTQYF	TGCGCCAGCAGCTTGCTTGGACTAGCGGAGGTCTCCACAGATACGCAGTATTTT
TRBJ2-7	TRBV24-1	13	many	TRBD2	CATGTSGSYEQYF	TGTGCCACCGGGACTAGCGGGAGCTACGAGCAGTACTTC
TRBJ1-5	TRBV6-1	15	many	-	CASSEVRGSGQPQHF	TGTGCCAGCAGTGAAGTCAGGGGATCGGGTCAGCCCCAGCATTTT
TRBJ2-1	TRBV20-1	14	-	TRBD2	CSARAGGPIDEQFF	TGCAGTGCCAGAGCGGGAGGCCCGATCGATGAGCAGTTCTTC
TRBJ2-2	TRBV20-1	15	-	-	CSAVYRPGGTGELSF	TGCAGTGCTGTTTACAGGCCCGGGGGCACCGGGGAGCTGTCTTTT
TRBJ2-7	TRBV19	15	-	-	CASSYALGPDYEQYF	TGTGCCAGTAGCTACGCCTTGGGCCCTGACTACGAGCAGTACTTC
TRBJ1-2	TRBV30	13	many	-	CAWSRPPNYGYTF	TGTGCCTGGAGTAGGCCCCCAAACTATGGCTACACCTTC
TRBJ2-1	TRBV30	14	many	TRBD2	CAWTRAGSYNEQFF	TGTGCCTGGACAAGAGCGGGAAGCTACAATGAGCAGTTCTTC
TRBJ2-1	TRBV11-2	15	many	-	CASSLGSEGSSSQFF	TGTGCCAGCAGCTTAGGTAGTGAGGGGTCTAGTTCGCAGTTCTTC
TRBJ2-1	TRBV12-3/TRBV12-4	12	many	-	CACGQGLNEQFF	TGTGCCTGCGGGCAGGGCCTCAATGAGCAGTTCTTC
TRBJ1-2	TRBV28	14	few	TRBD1	CATNRGLWNYGYTF	TGTGCCACTAACAGGGGGCTCTGGAACTATGGCTACACCTTC
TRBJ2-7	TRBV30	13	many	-	CAWSAEESYEQYF	TGTGCCTGGAGTGCCGAGGAGTCCTACGAGCAGTACTTC
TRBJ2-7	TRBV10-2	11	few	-	CASSPIDEQYF	TGCGCCAGCAGTCCAATTGACGAGCAGTACTTC
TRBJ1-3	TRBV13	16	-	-	CASSLVGRHSGNTIYF	TGTGCCAGCAGCTTAGTGGGACGGCACTCTGGAAACACCATATATTTT
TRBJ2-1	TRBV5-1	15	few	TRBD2	CASSLASGSYDEQFF	TGCGCCAGCAGCTTGGCTAGCGGGAGTTACGATGAGCAGTTCTTC
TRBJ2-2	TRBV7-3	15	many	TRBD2	CASSMELAGTGELFF	TGTGCCAGCAGTATGGAACTAGCGGGCACCGGGGAGCTGTTTTTT
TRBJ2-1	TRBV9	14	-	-	CASSVELRGYEQFF	TGTGCCAGCAGCGTAGAGCTAAGGGGGTATGAGCAGTTCTTC
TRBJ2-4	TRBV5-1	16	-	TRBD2	CASSLFTSGTKNIQYF	TGCGCCAGCAGCTTGTTCACTAGCGGAACCAAAAACATTCAGTACTTC
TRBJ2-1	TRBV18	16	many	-	CASSPSEGRPYNEQFF	TGTGCCAGCTCACCATCCGAGGGCAGACCCTACAATGAGCAGTTCTTC
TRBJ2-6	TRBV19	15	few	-	CASSMGVTGANVLTF	TGTGCCAGTAGTATGGGGGTCACTGGGGCCAACGTCCTGACTTTC